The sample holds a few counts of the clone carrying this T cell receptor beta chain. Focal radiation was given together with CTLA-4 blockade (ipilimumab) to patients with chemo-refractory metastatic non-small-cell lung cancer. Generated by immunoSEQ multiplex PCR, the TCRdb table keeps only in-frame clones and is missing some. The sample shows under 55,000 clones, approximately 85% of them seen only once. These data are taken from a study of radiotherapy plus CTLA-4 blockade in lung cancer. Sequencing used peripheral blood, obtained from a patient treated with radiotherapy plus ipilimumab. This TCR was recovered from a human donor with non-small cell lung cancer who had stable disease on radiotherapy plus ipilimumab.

CDR3: CASSLSGIYEQYF. The CDR3 DNA reads as TGTGCCAGCAGCTTATCGGGGATTTACGAGCAGTACTTC. The chain joins TRBV5-6 to TRBJ2-7, with D possibly matching TRBD2 (5 bases). The germline CDR1 and CDR2 sequences are SGHDT and YYEEEE. Trimming removed 2 bases at V and 4 bases at J, with 10 bases between. This CDR3 region has 13 residues.